Shown below are 18 T cell receptor beta chains from a single sample sequenced in a study of blood T cell repertoires in COVID-19. Measured with immunoSEQ multiplex PCR; TCRdb has only the in-frame clones, and not every one. Of more than 200,000 clones listed, around 90% are singletons. The sample consisted of peripheral blood. These receptors were collected from a man aged 80 or over with acute or convalescent COVID-19.

The DNA of the CDR3 is TGCGCCAGCAGCTCGCAGGGGCCAGATACGCAGTATTTT. Translating gives CASSSQGPDTQYF. This chain links TRBV5-1 with TRBJ2-3, with D possibly TRBD1 on 6 matching bases. The V end was cut by 3 bases, the J end by 4 bases, with 9 bases between. The CDR3 runs 13 residues. Germline V CDR1 and CDR2: SGHRS, YFSETQ.

The V gene is TRBV7-3, the J gene TRBJ2-5; no reliable D call. Germline-derived CDR1 and CDR2 are SGHTA and FQGTGA. With 5 bases removed from V and 1 base from J, the gap between germline ends came to 8 bases. CDR3 length: 13 amino acids. The CDR3: CASSQTPQETQYF. CDR3 bases: TGTGCCAGCAGCCAGACTCCCCAAGAGACCCAGTACTTC.

This chain joins TRBV27 and TRBJ1-5; the match to TRBD1 covers 7 bases. The germline gives CDR1 MNHEY, CDR2 SMNVEV (reference sequence). The length of the CDR3 is 14 residues. With V trimmed by 2 bases and J by 8 bases, 6 bases remained unmatched. The CDR3 sequence is CASSLRNRGEPQHF. The CDR3 DNA reads as TGTGCCAGCAGTTTAAGAAACAGGGGAGAGCCCCAGCATTTT.

The chain has TRBV7-8 and TRBJ2-5; 10 bases fit TRBD1. This CDR3 spans 15 amino acids. Germline CDR1 reads SGHVS; CDR2 reads FQNEAQ. With V trimmed by 5 bases and J by 7 bases, 10 bases remained unmatched. The CDR3 reads CASSSRDRGSGTQYF. CDR3 nucleotides: TGTGCCAGCAGCAGCCGGGACAGGGGATCCGGGACCCAGTACTTC.

In its sample, this clone was seen once. The chain combines TRBV4-3 with TRBJ2-2; 10 nucleotides match TRBD2. The CDR3 extends over 17 amino acids. V lost 7 bases, J lost 0 bases, and 8 bases stayed unmatched. Germline V gives CDR1 LGHNA, CDR2 YSLEER. DNA for the CDR3: TGCGCCAGCACACCAGCGGGAGGGGAATCGAACACCGGGGAGCTGTTTTTT. Translated, it gives CASTPAGGESNTGELFF.

The chain links TRBV6-5 to TRBJ1-1; TRBD1 matches 7 bases. Trimming cost V 4 bases and J 1 base; bases outside gene matches: 9. Germline V lookup: CDR1 MNHEY, CDR2 SVGAGI. This CDR3 comprises 16 residues. The CDR3 DNA reads TGTGCCAGCAGTTCCCCCGGCAGGGGGGAGAACACTGAAGCTTTCTTT. Translation gives CASSSPGRGENTEAFF.

CDR3 region: CASSEGQINYGYTF. As DNA, the CDR3 is TGTGCCAGCAGTGAAGGACAGATAAACTATGGCTACACCTTC. The V and J genes are TRBV2 and TRBJ1-2; tentative D call: TRBD1 (5 bases). CDR3 length equals 14 residues. The germline gives CDR1 SNHLY, CDR2 FYNNEI. V gave up 1 base and J gave up 2 bases, with 8 bases separating them.

The CDR3, as DNA: TGTGCCAGCAGCCACCCTACTAGCGGGGTATCCTACGAGCAGTACTTC. Encoded protein: CASSHPTSGVSYEQYF. This chain joins TRBV3-1 (or the pseudogene TRBV3-2) and TRBJ2-7; TRBD2 matches at 10 bases. With 3 bases clipped from V and 1 base from J, the junction kept 6 bases outside the gene matches. The germline CDR1 and CDR2 sequences are LGHDT and YNNKEL (reference sequence). The CDR3 sequence is 16 residues long.

CDR3 in amino acids: CASSGQGVTRVGYTF. CDR3 sequence (DNA): TGTGCCAGCAGTGGGCAGGGGGTCACAAGAGTTGGCTACACCTTC. The V call is TRBV2, the J call TRBJ1-2; 7 bases match TRBD1. The CDR3 runs 15 residues. Germline CDR1 and CDR2: SNHLY and FYNNEI. The J segment lost 7 bases and the V segment lost 4 bases, leaving 12 bases of the junction unmatched.

The chain links TRBV5-1 to TRBJ2-3; 7 nucleotides line up with TRBD1. V dropped 4 bases and J dropped 0; count of bases not matched to a gene: 8. The V gene's germline CDR1 is SGHRS and CDR2 YFSETQ. The CDR3 has 16 residues. The CDR3 DNA follows: TGCGCCAGCAGCCAATTACAGGGGATTAGCACAGATACGCAGTATTTT. This gives the protein CASSQLQGISTDTQYF.

The V gene is TRBV18, the J gene TRBJ2-5; D gene unclear. The V end lost 1 base, the J end lost 5 bases, and 5 bases lay between the germline ends. CDR1 KGHSH and CDR2 LQKENI come from the germline V gene. The CDR3 totals 12 residues. CDR3 bases: TGTGCCAGCTCACCACGAGAGGAGACCCAGTACTTC. Protein product: CASSPREETQYF.

The V and J genes are TRBV2 and TRBJ1-5, with TRBD1 identical over 8 bases. Trimming cost V 8 bases and J 6 bases; bases outside gene matches: 6. This CDR3 contains 13 residues. The germline CDR1 and CDR2 sequences are SNHLY and FYNNEI. DNA of the CDR3: TGTGCCAGCGGGAAACAGGGGGGTCAGCCCCAGCATTTT. Protein: CASGKQGGQPQHF. Based on the CDR3 plus reference TRBV2 and TRBJ1-5, the full variable domain is EPEVTQTPSHQVTQMGQEVILRCVPISNHLYFYWYRQILGQKVEFLVSFYNNEISEKSEIFDDQFSVERPDGSNFTLKIRSTKLEDSAMYFCASGKQGGQPQHFGDGTRLSIL.

This chain joins TRBV7-8 and TRBJ2-2; weak D call: TRBD2 (5 bases). The V end was cut by 7 bases, the J end by 5 bases, with 20 bases between. CDR1 and CDR2 from the germline V gene are SGHVS and FQNEAQ. The CDR3 totals 16 residues. Written as DNA, the CDR3 is TGTGCCAGCACCCTCCGGGGTAGGAGTGGAACCGGGGAGCTGTTTTTT. Encoded protein: CASTLRGRSGTGELFF.

This chain links TRBV27 with TRBJ1-4; tentatively, D is TRBD1 (5 bases). CDR1 is MNHEY and CDR2 is SMNVEV in the germline V gene (reference sequence). V lost 1 base and J 4 bases, leaving 7 bases between the germline ends. The CDR3 loop spans 14 amino acids. CDR3 DNA sequence: TGTGCCAGCAGTTTATTGGGGGGTAATGAAAAACTGTTTTTT. Translated, it gives CASSLLGGNEKLFF. The variable domain in full, completed from reference TRBV27 and TRBJ1-4, reads EAQVTQNPRYLITVTGKKLTVTCSQNMNHEYMSWYRQDPGLGLRQIYYSMNVEVTDKGDVPEGYKVSRKEKRNFPLILESPSPNQTSLYFCASSLLGGNEKLFFGSGTQLSVL.

This chain joins TRBV18 and TRBJ1-1; TRBD1 might be the D (5 bases). The CDR3 covers 13 residues. Germline V gene sequence: CDR1 KGHSH, CDR2 LQKENI. Between the trimmed V and J ends, which lost 2 bases and 2 bases, there was a span of 6 bases. The CDR3 DNA follows: TGTGCCAGCTCACCAGACAGCAACACTGAAGCTTTCTTT. Its protein product is CASSPDSNTEAFF.

V gene TRBV7-9 combines with J gene TRBJ2-7; a weak D match, TRBD2 (5 bases). Germline CDR1 reads SEHNR; CDR2 reads FQNEAQ (reference sequence). CDR3 length: 16 amino acids. Trimming took off 0 bases at V and 4 bases at J, with 16 bases between the two ends. Written as DNA, the CDR3 is TGTGCCAGCAGCTTAGCAAAGGGAGTAGACTCTTACGAGCAGTACTTC. Amino acids: CASSLAKGVDSYEQYF.

The CDR3: CASSLTGVDYGYTF. The CDR3 coding sequence is TGTGCCAGCAGCTTAACAGGGGTAGACTATGGCTACACCTTC. The chain employs TRBV5-5 and TRBJ1-2, with TRBD1 identical over 7 bases. Germline CDR1 is SGHKS and CDR2 is YYEKEE (reference sequence). J lost 3 bases, V lost 2 bases, and 4 bases had no gene match. The CDR3 covers 14 residues.

The sample holds a few counts of this clone. The V gene is TRBV18, the J gene TRBJ1-5, with 8 nucleotides matching TRBD1. Germline CDR1 reads KGHSH; CDR2 reads LQKENI. The junction had 6 bases not matched to a gene; V was cut back by 5 bases and J by 6 bases. This CDR3 spans 14 amino acids. The CDR3 spells CASSVDRVGQPQHF. The CDR3 DNA reads as TGTGCCAGCTCAGTGGACAGGGTCGGTCAGCCCCAGCATTTT.